The present entry profiles one T cell receptor (beta chain) with its context. Ten or more counts support this clonotype. Its antigen is currently not known. There are no base qualities to consult, and no much larger clone falls within one base. These data are taken from a study of CD8+CD57+ T cells in acquired aplastic anemia (dated by TCRdb to between 2017 and 2018). For the wider study: DNA extracted from sorted CD4+ and CD8+ cells had a mean of roughly 3.4 ug, with a range of 0.2 to 27.4 ug. CD8+CD57+ expansion was defined as frequency above the mean frequency observed in healthy subjects. Overall results and qualifications from the work: Between patients and healthy controls, no significant difference in CD8+ Simpson's diversity was found (P=0.060). Although roughly 30 CD8+ CDR3 sequences were shared by patients and controls, these sequences appeared highly expressed in patients and within the immunodominant clones of patients.

Including cysteine and phenylalanine, the CDR3 has 14 amino acids. Only the CDR3 part of the read is kept: 42 bases, read in frame from the first base. The germline V gene encodes CDR1 DFQATT and CDR2 SNEGSKA (reference sequence). V is pared back by 5 bases and J by 7 bases, with 17 bases lying between the germline termini. Flow cytometry had shown CD8+CD57+ cell expansion in the patients selected for sequencing. Severe acquired aplastic anemia was diagnosed in all patients according to International Study of Aplastic Anemia and Agranulocytosis and Camitta criteria. No therapy had been received by the patients at the time of blood sampling. TCR repertoires of sorted CD4+ and CD8+ blood T cells from severe aplastic anemia patients and healthy subjects were deep-sequenced in the study. Patients were enrolled under clinicaltrials.gov protocols 00001620, 01623167, 00001397, 00071045, 00081523 and 00961064 in the USA. Ficoll-Paque density gradient centrifugation was used to isolate peripheral blood mononuclear cells. Before DNA extraction, CD4+ and CD8+ T cells were sorted by FACS or by magnetic beads.

Genomic DNA served as template for TCR beta VDJ combination and CDR3 sequence profiling. An Illumina HiSeq 2000 was used for TCR repertoire sequencing. The published analysis was carried out like this. Repertoire assessment relied on Simpson's diversity index, CDR3 size and DJ length profiles, and TRBV/TRBJ rearrangement plots. Whichever DNA sequence was most abundant in the deep sequencing data was defined as the immunodominant clone. CDR3 amino acid sequences were screened for sharing across subjects and compared with published repertoires and the VDJdb database. The public sequencing data were trimmed at Q25 with fastp and processed into clonotypes with MiXCR by TCRdb, which kept only in-frame beta chains. Merged by CDR3 protein, the rows form single entries marked with the most common genes and DNA. Clone size and V and J calls follow TCRdb, not the original study. This sample is represented by 150,000 to 200,000 distinct CDR3 sequences; around half of them were singletons. 3.2% of the sample is taken by the ten largest.

Sequencing input: sorted CD4+, CD8+, or CD8+CD57+ T cells (not recorded which) from PBMCs. The rearranged segments are TRBV20-1 and TRBJ1-4; TRBD1 is possibly the D segment (6 matching bases). This clonotype was obtained from a human donor with aplastic anemia. The encoded CDR3 is CSAGPRGSGEKLFF. The nucleotide sequence reads as follows: TGCAGTGCTGGGCCCAGGGGCTCGGGTGAAAAACTGTTTTTT.